This T cell receptor beta chain was retrieved from a study of post-analysis software for immune sequencing data (dated by TCRdb to between 2014 and 2017). Context from the whole study: Disease courses on record covered relapsing-remitting, secondary progressive and progressive-relapsing multiple sclerosis, though some patients had no subtype annotation. A subset of samples was prepared in parallel using single-end sample barcoding, then pooled and co-amplified after Illumina adapter ligation. The patient repertoires were compared against 11 previously published healthy control repertoires obtained from donors aged about 6 to 27 years.

Library generation was performed with PCR. The data were produced on an Illumina HiSeq 2500. To reduce PCR and sequencing biases, unique molecular identifiers were built into the TCR beta cDNA libraries. Every 1 to 10 million input T cells yielded roughly 0.5 million cDNA molecules, meaning each molecule approximated one T cell. The patient libraries were prepared and sequenced with the same protocol used for the earlier healthy control dataset. Within a given batch, samples were prepared together, multiplexed and sequenced on the same HiSeq lane. The authors' analysis ran thus. MIGEC handled the raw barcoded reads, throwing out single-read molecular identifier groups before consensus assembly and CDR3 extraction. VDJtools was used for post-analysis of the clonotype tables, with diversity normalized by down-sampling every dataset to the smallest sample size. To correct batch-related cross-sample contamination, repertoire overlap clustering matched CDR3 amino acid sequences but not nucleotide sequences. The public reads were reanalyzed by TCRdb: fastp trimming at Q25, MiXCR alignment, in-frame beta chains only. A single entry per CDR3 protein holds the most common genes and DNA from its merged rows. TCRdb assigned the V and J calls; the authors' analysis was not used. The sample table lists about 770,000 distinct CDR3 sequences, 46% of them with a count of one. In total, the top ten clones hold approximately 4.4% of the sample.

General conclusions and limits of the study: The multiple sclerosis patient group was slightly younger than the control group. Direct clustering with F measure showed strong co-clustering of samples prepared in the same batch, prompting a batch-effect correction. Compared with controls, multiple sclerosis patients had significantly lower normalized Chao1 diversity, a finding suggesting substantial peripheral T-cell clonal expansion.

To demonstrate the VDJtools post-analysis software, the study profiled TCR beta repertoires from the peripheral blood of 13 young patients with multiple sclerosis. Multiple sclerosis patients were children and adolescents aged roughly 6 to 17 years. With respect to this clonotype: There is no known antigen for this receptor. Base quality data are lacking; no much larger clone is found one base away.

Material: blood. This sequence was found in a girl aged 5-17 years with multiple sclerosis.

The CDR3 has the sequence CSAPTQGGSYNEQFF. The sequenced DNA: TGCAGCGCACCAACGCAGGGAGGATCCTACAATGAGCAGTTCTTC. In this chain, TRBV29-1 is recombined with TRBJ2-1; a tentative D match to TRBD2 spans 6 bases. The germline V gene gives CDR1 as SQVTM and CDR2 as ANQGSEA. The cysteine opens and the phenylalanine closes a CDR3 of 15 amino acids. Left in the record is the CDR3 DNA by itself, 45 bases read in frame from the first base. V is pared back by 7 bases and J by 1 base, with 17 bases lying between the germline termini.